This is a list of T cell receptor beta chains from one sample in a study of regulatory T cells in long-lasting Graves disease. One entry per CDR3 protein, called by TCRdb with MiXCR from the multiplex PCR reads. The data contain 450,000 or so distinct CDR3 sequences, around 20% of them singletons. The source material was peripheral blood mononuclear cells (PBMCs), sampled when the disease was refractory, from a patient treated with antithyroid drugs. The receptors derive from a female donor with Graves disease. Each CDR3 is given with its conserved first and last residue. The order of the fields is clone size, D gene, J gene, V gene, CDR3 DNA, CDR3 protein. A D gene is named only where the DNA matches it firmly. Clone size, where shown, is once, few, many, or a class for clones that have expanded.

many	-	TRBJ2-5	TRBV29-1	TGCAGCGTTCGGTGGGCAGAGACCCAGTACTTC	CSVRWAETQYF
-	-	TRBJ1-4	TRBV9	TGTGCCAGCAGCGGTGGAGGATCAACTAATGAAAAACTGTTTTTT	CASSGGGSTNEKLFF
few	-	TRBJ1-2	TRBV14	TGTGCCAGCAGCCACGGGCGGGTCTACACCTTC	CASSHGRVYTF
many	-	TRBJ2-5	TRBV20-1	TGCAGTGCTAGGCTAGCGCTACAAGAGACCCAGTACTTC	CSARLALQETQYF
many	TRBD2	TRBJ2-5	TRBV7-9	TGTGCCAGCAGCTCCCCTCGACTAGCGGGGCAAGAGACCCAGTACTTC	CASSSPRLAGQETQYF
few	TRBD2	TRBJ2-1	TRBV10-3	TGTGCCATCAGTGGGGGGGGGGGTAATGAGCAGTTCTTC	CAISGGGGNEQFF
many	TRBD1	TRBJ2-7	TRBV28	TGTGCCAGCAGTTTAATGCAGGGGGTCGTCCACGAGCAGTACTTC	CASSLMQGVVHEQYF
-	TRBD1	TRBJ2-3	TRBV30	TGTGCCTGGGGTGAGACAGGGCAGCATACGCAGTATTTT	CAWGETGQHTQYF
many	TRBD1	TRBJ2-7	TRBV19	TGTGCCAGTAGTATAGACGCAGGGGGCGGCGAGCAGTACTTC	CASSIDAGGGEQYF
many	-	TRBJ1-1	TRBV28	TGTGCCAGCAGACCCGGCCGGATAGCAACTGAAGCTTTCTTT	CASRPGRIATEAFF
many	-	TRBJ2-4	TRBV15	TGTGCCACCAGCTTAGCCGGCTTTATTCTAGCCAAAAACATTCAGTACTTC	CATSLAGFILAKNIQYF
many	-	TRBJ2-7	TRBV2	TGTGCCAGCAGTGATTGGGCCGGCCGGGGCGAGCAGTACTTC	CASSDWAGRGEQYF
few	TRBD2	TRBJ2-1	TRBV6-2/TRBV6-3	TGTGCCAGCAGTTATTTCGGGACTAGTGGTGAGCAGTTCTTC	CASSYFGTSGEQFF
few	TRBD2	TRBJ2-2	TRBV29-1	TGCAGCGTTGCTCCCCTAGCGGGAGTCGGCACCGGGGAGCTGTTTTTT	CSVAPLAGVGTGELFF
-	TRBD2	TRBJ2-7	TRBV20-1	TGCAGTGCTATGCAACGGACTAGCGCGTACGAGCAGTACTTC	CSAMQRTSAYEQYF
few	TRBD1	TRBJ1-4	TRBV5-1	TGCGCCAGCAGCTTGACAGGGGTGGATGAAAAACTGTTTTTT	CASSLTGVDEKLFF
many	-	TRBJ1-1	TRBV2	TGTGCCAGCAGTGAAGTCGGGACGAACACTGAAGCTTTCTTT	CASSEVGTNTEAFF
-	-	TRBJ1-6	TRBV20-1	TGCAGTGCCGCCCTAAGGGATGAAGGGTCACCCCTCCACTTT	CSAALRDEGSPLHF
many	-	TRBJ2-2	TRBV6-1	TGTGCCAGCAGTGAAGGCCAGGGGAAAGTCACCGGGGAGCTGTTTTTT	CASSEGQGKVTGELFF
-	TRBD1	TRBJ1-3	TRBV6-1	TGTGCCAGCAGGGAGACAGGGCGCACCATATATTTT	CASRETGRTIYF
many	-	TRBJ1-2	TRBV3-1	TGTGCCAGCAGCCAAGCGGAAGGGGACCTATATGGCTACACCTTC	CASSQAEGDLYGYTF
many	-	TRBJ2-5	TRBV20-1	TGCAGTGCTAGACTAGCCGTTGAGACCCAGTACTTC	CSARLAVETQYF
many	TRBD1	TRBJ2-5	TRBV20-1	TGCAGTGCTACAGCCGGGACAGGGGTATCAGAGACCCAGTACTTC	CSATAGTGVSETQYF
-	TRBD2	TRBJ2-2	TRBV6-1	TGTGCCAGCAGCGCTAGCGGGAGACTGAACACCGGGGAGCTGTTTTTT	CASSASGRLNTGELFF
-	-	TRBJ2-5	TRBV4-2	TGTGCCAGCAGCCAAGTCAGTGGGAGGGAGACCCAGTACTTC	CASSQVSGRETQYF
-	-	TRBJ1-1	TRBV19	TGTGCCAGTAGTGTGGACATTTTGGTCACTGAAGCTTTCTTT	CASSVDILVTEAFF
many	-	TRBJ1-1	TRBV5-5	TGTGCCAGCAGCTTGTTGGTTGGCACTGAAGCTTTCTTT	CASSLLVGTEAFF
few	-	TRBJ1-2	TRBV18	TGTGCCAGCTCACCAAGCCAGGCGGTTTTGGTTGGCTACACCTTC	CASSPSQAVLVGYTF
-	-	TRBJ2-1	TRBV6-2/TRBV6-3	TGTGCCAGCAGTTACGGGATATACAATGAGCAGTTCTTC	CASSYGIYNEQFF
few	-	TRBJ2-5	TRBV6-2/TRBV6-3	TGTGCCAGCAGTTTTGGTTTCGAAGAGACCCAGTACTTC	CASSFGFEETQYF
many	-	TRBJ2-5	TRBV12-3/TRBV12-4	TGTGCCAGCAGTCCTCCTGCTGAGAGGGAGACCCAGTACTTC	CASSPPAERETQYF
few	-	TRBJ2-7	TRBV6-1	TGTGCCAGAGTGGACCGGGACCCAGGGGATCTAAAGGAGCAGTACTTC	CARVDRDPGDLKEQYF
many	-	TRBJ2-7	TRBV7-9	TGTGCCAGCAGCTTCAGGAGGTACGAGCAGTACTTC	CASSFRRYEQYF
-	-	TRBJ1-2	TRBV6-1	TGTGCCAGCAGTGATGAAGGGCTTGGTGGCTACACCTTC	CASSDEGLGGYTF
-	TRBD1	TRBJ2-1	TRBV24-1	TGTGCCACCAGTGATTACCCGGGACAGGGGAAGGGGCACTACAATGAGCAGTTCTTC	CATSDYPGQGKGHYNEQFF
many	TRBD2	TRBJ2-2	TRBV19	TGTGCCACACGACTAGCGGGAGGAAAAATCGGGGAGCTGTTTTTT	CATRLAGGKIGELFF
many	TRBD1	TRBJ2-5	TRBV2	TGTGCCAGCAGTAACCCGAAGGGGACAGACCAAGAGACCCAGTACTTC	CASSNPKGTDQETQYF
many	-	TRBJ2-5	TRBV7-2	TGTGCCAGCAGCTTAGGGCGGGCAGAGACCCAGTACTTC	CASSLGRAETQYF
many	TRBD2	TRBJ2-5	TRBV12-3/TRBV12-4	TGTGCCAGCAGTTCGGGGGGGTGGCGGGAGCGGGAAGAGACCCAGTACTTC	CASSSGGWREREETQYF
many	-	TRBJ1-2	TRBV28	TGTGCCAGCAGCCGTCTTGGGGCCCGTAACTATGGCTACACCTTC	CASSRLGARNYGYTF
-	-	TRBJ1-5	TRBV25-1	TGTGCCAGCGGAGAGGGGGGGGGGACGCCCCAGCATTTT	CASGEGGGTPQHF
-	TRBD1	TRBJ1-5	TRBV30	TGTGCCTGGAGTGGGGGTAGACAGGGGATTAGCAATCAGCCCCAGCATTTT	CAWSGGRQGISNQPQHF
-	-	TRBJ1-5	TRBV30	TGTGCCTGGAGTGAGCAGACGGTTAGCAATCAGCCCCAGCATTTT	CAWSEQTVSNQPQHF
many	-	TRBJ1-1	TRBV27	TGTGCCAGCAGCCAAAACGGACGGATGAACACTGAAGCTTTCTTT	CASSQNGRMNTEAFF
few	TRBD2	TRBJ2-7	TRBV19	TGTGCCAGTAGTAAGCTAGCGGGACACTACGAGCAGTACTTC	CASSKLAGHYEQYF
many	-	TRBJ1-5	TRBV28	TGTGCCAGCAGTCCGGGGGTCCTTAGCAATCAGCCCCAGCATTTT	CASSPGVLSNQPQHF
many	TRBD2	TRBJ2-7	TRBV6-5	TGTGCCAGCAGTTACCGCCCTAGCGGGAGAAGTTACGAGCAGTACTTC	CASSYRPSGRSYEQYF
many	-	TRBJ2-7	TRBV20-1	TGCAGTGCTGCCGTTGGGGACGGCTCCTACGAGCAGTACTTC	CSAAVGDGSYEQYF
-	-	TRBJ1-1	TRBV5-1	TGCGCCAGCAGCAAAAACTACGGAAATACCGAAGCTTTCTTT	CASSKNYGNTEAFF
few	-	TRBJ1-2	TRBV29-1	TGCAGCGTTATGACAGACTATGGCTACACCTTC	CSVMTDYGYTF
few	-	TRBJ2-4	TRBV6-1	TGTGCCAGCAGTGACAGGGGAGCCAAAAACATTCAGTACTTC	CASSDRGAKNIQYF
many	-	TRBJ2-1	TRBV7-2	TGTGCCAGCAGCTTATACGGGAGCGGTTGGGAGCAGTTCTTC	CASSLYGSGWEQFF
many	TRBD2	TRBJ2-5	TRBV12-3/TRBV12-4	TGTGCCAGCTCCGGGAGGAAAGAGACCCAGTACTTC	CASSGRKETQYF
-	TRBD1	TRBJ2-7	TRBV5-1	TGCGCCAGCAGCTTGGAGACAGGGTGGAGGGAGCAGTACTTC	CASSLETGWREQYF